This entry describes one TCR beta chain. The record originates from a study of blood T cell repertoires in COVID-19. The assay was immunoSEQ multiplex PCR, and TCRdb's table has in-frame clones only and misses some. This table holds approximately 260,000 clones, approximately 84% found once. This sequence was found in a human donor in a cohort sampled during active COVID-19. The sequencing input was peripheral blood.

Written as DNA, the CDR3 is TGTGCCAGCTCACCCCTCTCCGGGACAGGGGTGGGAGAGCAGTACTTC. Translated: CASSPLSGTGVGEQYF. The rearrangement uses TRBV18 and TRBJ2-7; 10 nucleotides match TRBD1. The length of the CDR3 is 16 residues. Germline V gene data show CDR1 as KGHSH and CDR2 as LQKENI. V shed 3 bases and J 7 bases; nucleotides not matched to a gene: 12.